What follows are 8 T cell receptor beta chains derived from one specimen sequenced in a study of blood T cell repertoires in COVID-19. The data were produced by immunoSEQ multiplex PCR, yet TCRdb's version contains in-frame clones alone and is incomplete. The table has some 450,000 clones, approximately 90% seen once. Sequencing was done on a sample of peripheral blood. These receptors were collected from a man aged 18 to 30 with COVID-19, enrolled during active disease.

V and J are TRBV5-1 and TRBJ2-1, with TRBD2 matching over 13 bases. The CDR3 length is 16 residues. The junction had 4 bases not matched to a gene; V was cut back by 3 bases and J by 4 bases. Per germline, CDR1 SGHRS and CDR2 YFSETQ. The CDR3 DNA follows: TGCGCCAGCAGCTGGACTAGCGGGGGAAAATACAATGAGCAGTTCTTC. It encodes CASSWTSGGKYNEQFF.

This chain's CDR3 is CASSPPHKSPVGELFF. The CDR3 nucleotides are TGTGCCAGCAGCCCCCCCCACAAGTCCCCAGTGGGGGAGCTGTTTTTT. The chain couples TRBV3-1 (or the pseudogene TRBV3-2) to TRBJ2-2; D is unresolved. The CDR3 is 16 amino acids. The germline gives CDR1 LGHDT, CDR2 YNNKEL (reference sequence). Trimming shortened V by 4 bases and J by 8 bases, and 20 bases separated the two germline ends.

This clone has just one count. This chain joins TRBV7-9 and TRBJ2-7; the D gene is possibly TRBD1 (5 bases). The CDR3 is 13 residues long. Germline V lookup: CDR1 SEHNR, CDR2 FQNEAQ (reference sequence). The V end was cut by 1 base, the J end by 9 bases, with 13 bases between. The CDR3 loop is CASSLVGGQRQYF. The DNA for the CDR3 is TGTGCCAGCAGCTTAGTTGGCGGACAAAGGCAGTACTTC.

This chain uses TRBV19 with TRBJ1-2; TRBD1 might be the D (6 bases). Germline CDR1 LNHDA, CDR2 SQIVND (reference sequence). This CDR3 has 12 residues. Trimming shortened V by 6 bases and J by 6 bases, and 11 bases separated the two germline ends. CDR3 in amino acids: CASRDNRDGYTF. The CDR3 bases are TGTGCCAGTAGGGATAACAGGGATGGCTACACCTTC. Drawing the rest from reference TRBV19 and TRBJ1-2, the complete variable domain is DGGITQSPKYLFRKEGQNVTLSCEQNLNHDAMYWYRQDPGQGLRLIYYSQIVNDFQKGDIAEGYSVSREKKESFPLTVTSAQKNPTAFYLCASRDNRDGYTFGSGTRLTVV.

DNA for the CDR3: TGTGCCAGCAGTGATCAGAACACCGGGGAGCTGTTTTTT. This encodes CASSDQNTGELFF. The genes are TRBV2 and TRBJ2-2; no reliable D call. V lost 3 bases and J 1 base, leaving 3 bases between the germline ends. The CDR3 totals 13 residues. In germline, CDR1 is SNHLY, CDR2 FYNNEI.

V and J are TRBV5-4 and TRBJ2-7; perhaps TRBD2 as D (6 bases). CDR1 and CDR2 from the germline V gene are SGHNT and YYREEE (reference sequence). CDR3 length: 17 amino acids. V was pared by 0 bases and J by 5 bases, with 21 bases between. The CDR3 loop reads CASSLVVLRGRTNEQYF. CDR3 nucleotides: TGTGCCAGCAGCTTGGTGGTTCTTCGGGGGAGAACGAACGAGCAGTACTTC.

V and J are TRBV7-9 and TRBJ1-1; unclear D gene. The CDR3 loop spans 14 amino acids. The V end lost 2 bases, the J end lost 3 bases, and 10 bases lay between the germline ends. CDR1 is SEHNR and CDR2 is FQNEAQ in the germline V gene (reference sequence). CDR3 sequence reads: CASSLYSSDTEAFF. DNA for the CDR3: TGTGCCAGCAGCTTATATTCGTCGGACACTGAAGCTTTCTTT.

V usage is TRBV18 and J usage is TRBJ2-2; the match to TRBD2 covers 7 bases. Trimming cost V 0 bases and J 0 bases; bases outside gene matches: 4. CDR1 is KGHSH, CDR2 LQKENI, per germline. The CDR3 extends over 17 amino acids. CDR3 DNA: TGTGCCAGCTCACCACCTTTCACTAGCGCGAACACCGGGGAGCTGTTTTTT. Translating gives CASSPPFTSANTGELFF.